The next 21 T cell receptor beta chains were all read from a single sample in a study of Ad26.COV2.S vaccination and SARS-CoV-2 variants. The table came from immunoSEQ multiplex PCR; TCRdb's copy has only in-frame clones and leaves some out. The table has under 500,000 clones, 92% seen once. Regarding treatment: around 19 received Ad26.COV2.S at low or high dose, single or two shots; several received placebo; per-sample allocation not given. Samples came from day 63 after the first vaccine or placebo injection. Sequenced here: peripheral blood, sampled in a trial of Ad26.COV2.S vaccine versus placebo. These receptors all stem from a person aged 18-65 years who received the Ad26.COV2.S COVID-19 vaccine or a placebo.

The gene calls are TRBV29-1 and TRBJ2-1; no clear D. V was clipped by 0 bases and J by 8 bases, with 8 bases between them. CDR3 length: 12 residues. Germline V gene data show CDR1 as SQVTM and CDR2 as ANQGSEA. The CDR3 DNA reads TGCAGCGTTGAAGAAAATGGGGATGAGCAGTTCTTC. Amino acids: CSVEENGDEQFF.

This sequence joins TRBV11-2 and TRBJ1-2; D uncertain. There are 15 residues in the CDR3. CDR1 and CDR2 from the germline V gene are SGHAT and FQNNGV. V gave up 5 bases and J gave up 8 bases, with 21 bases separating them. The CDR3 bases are TGTGCCAGCAGCCCCTCGTCCATCTTGCTCGGGGGCTACACCTTC. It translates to CASSPSSILLGGYTF.

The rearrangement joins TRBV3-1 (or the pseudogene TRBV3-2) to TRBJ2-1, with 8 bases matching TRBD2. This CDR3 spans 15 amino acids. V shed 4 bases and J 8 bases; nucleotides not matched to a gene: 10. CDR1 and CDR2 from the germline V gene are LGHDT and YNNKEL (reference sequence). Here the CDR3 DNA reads TGTGCCAGCAGCCTTCCCGGGACTAGTCTCGATGAGCAGTTCTTC. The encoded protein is CASSLPGTSLDEQFF.

The CDR3 protein is CSASPRGLGETQYF. CDR3 DNA: TGCAGTGCTAGTCCCCGGGGCCTAGGGGAGACCCAGTACTTC. The chain uses TRBV20-1 and TRBJ2-5; TRBD1 or TRBD2 may be the D gene (5 bases each). V was pared by 3 bases and J by 5 bases, with 16 bases between. CDR1 and CDR2 (germline): DFQATT, SNEGSKA (reference sequence). The length of the CDR3 is 14 residues.

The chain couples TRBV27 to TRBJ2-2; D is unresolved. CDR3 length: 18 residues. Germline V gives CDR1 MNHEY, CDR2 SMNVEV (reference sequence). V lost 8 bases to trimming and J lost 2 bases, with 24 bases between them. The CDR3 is CASSAVTPLSGNTGELFF. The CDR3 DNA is TGTGCCAGCTCCGCCGTCACTCCTCTGTCCGGAAACACCGGGGAGCTGTTTTTT.

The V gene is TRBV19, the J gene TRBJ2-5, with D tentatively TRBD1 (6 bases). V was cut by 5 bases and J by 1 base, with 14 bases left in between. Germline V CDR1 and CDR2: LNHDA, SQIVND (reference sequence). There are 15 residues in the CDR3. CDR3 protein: CASSVGRGTQETQYF. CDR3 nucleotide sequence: TGTGCCAGTAGTGTTGGCAGGGGAACCCAAGAGACCCAGTACTTC. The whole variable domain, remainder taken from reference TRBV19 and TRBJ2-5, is DGGITQSPKYLFRKEGQNVTLSCEQNLNHDAMYWYRQDPGQGLRLIYYSQIVNDFQKGDIAEGYSVSREKKESFPLTVTSAQKNPTAFYLCASSVGRGTQETQYFGPGTRLLVL.

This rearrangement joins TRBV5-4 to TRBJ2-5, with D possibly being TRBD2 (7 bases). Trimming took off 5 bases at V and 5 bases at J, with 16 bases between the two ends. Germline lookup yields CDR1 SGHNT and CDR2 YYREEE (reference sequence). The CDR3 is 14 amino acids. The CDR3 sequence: CASSQLGGQETQYF. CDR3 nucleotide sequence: TGTGCCAGCAGTCAGCTGGGGGGGCAGGAGACCCAGTACTTC.

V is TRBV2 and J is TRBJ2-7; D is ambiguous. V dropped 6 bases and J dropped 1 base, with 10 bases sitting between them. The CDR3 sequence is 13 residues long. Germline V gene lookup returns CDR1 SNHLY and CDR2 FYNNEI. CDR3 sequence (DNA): TGTGCCAGCAGACAGACAAGTTCCTACGAGCAGTACTTC. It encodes CASRQTSSYEQYF.

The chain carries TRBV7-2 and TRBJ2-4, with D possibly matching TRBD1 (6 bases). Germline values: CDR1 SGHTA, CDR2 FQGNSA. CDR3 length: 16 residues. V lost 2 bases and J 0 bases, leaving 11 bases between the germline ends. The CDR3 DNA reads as TGTGCCAGCAGCTTATCAGGGGTTCTAGCCAAAAACATTCAGTACTTC. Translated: CASSLSGVLAKNIQYF.

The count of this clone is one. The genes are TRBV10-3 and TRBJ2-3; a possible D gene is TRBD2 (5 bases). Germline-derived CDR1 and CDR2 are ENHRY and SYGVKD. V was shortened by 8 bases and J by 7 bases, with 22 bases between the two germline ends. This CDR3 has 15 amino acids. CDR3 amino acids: CAIFSPSARANTQYF. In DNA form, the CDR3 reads TGTGCCATCTTCAGTCCGTCGGCGAGGGCGAATACGCAGTATTTT.

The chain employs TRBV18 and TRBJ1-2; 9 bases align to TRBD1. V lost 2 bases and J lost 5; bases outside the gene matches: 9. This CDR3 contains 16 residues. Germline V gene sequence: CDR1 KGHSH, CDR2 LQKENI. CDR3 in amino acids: CASSPETGGAGYGYTF. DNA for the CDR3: TGTGCCAGCTCACCAGAAACAGGGGGCGCCGGATATGGCTACACCTTC.

The CDR3 nucleotides are TGTGCCAGCAGCCCCCCCACAGATACGCAGTATTTT. It translates to CASSPPTDTQYF. The chain uses TRBV25-1 and TRBJ2-3, with D unresolved. Germline-derived CDR1 and CDR2 are MGHDK and SYGVNS. V was clipped by 6 bases and J by 2 bases, with 6 bases between them. CDR3 length: 12 residues. The full variable domain, its missing parts supplied by reference TRBV25-1 and TRBJ2-3, is EADIYQTPRYLVIGTGKKITLECSQTMGHDKMYWYQQDPGMELHLIHYSYGVNSTEKGDLSSESTVSRIRTEHFPLTLESARPSHTSQYLCASSPPTDTQYFGPGTRLTVL.

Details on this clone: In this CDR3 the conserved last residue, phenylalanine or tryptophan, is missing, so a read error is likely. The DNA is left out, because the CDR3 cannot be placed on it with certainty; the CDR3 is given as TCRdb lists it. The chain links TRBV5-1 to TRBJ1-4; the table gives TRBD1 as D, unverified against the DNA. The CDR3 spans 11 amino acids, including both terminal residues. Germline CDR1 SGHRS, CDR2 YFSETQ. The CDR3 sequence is CASSYRDRANR.

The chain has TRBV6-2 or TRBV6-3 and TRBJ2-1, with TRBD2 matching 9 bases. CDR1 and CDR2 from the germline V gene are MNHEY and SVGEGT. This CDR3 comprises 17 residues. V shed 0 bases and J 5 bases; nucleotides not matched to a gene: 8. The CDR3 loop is CASSYSTSGREDNEQFF. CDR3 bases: TGTGCCAGCAGTTACTCGACTAGCGGCCGGGAAGACAATGAGCAGTTCTTC.

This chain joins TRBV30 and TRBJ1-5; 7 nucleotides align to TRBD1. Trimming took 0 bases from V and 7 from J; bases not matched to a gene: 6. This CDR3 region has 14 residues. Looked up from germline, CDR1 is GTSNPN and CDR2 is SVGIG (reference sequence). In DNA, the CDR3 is TGTGCCTGGAGTGTCACAGGGGTTTACCAGCCCCAGCATTTT. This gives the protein CAWSVTGVYQPQHF.

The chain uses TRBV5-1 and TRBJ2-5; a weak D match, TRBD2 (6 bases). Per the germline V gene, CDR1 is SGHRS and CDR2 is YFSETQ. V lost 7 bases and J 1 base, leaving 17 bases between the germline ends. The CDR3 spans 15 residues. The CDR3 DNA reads TGCGCCAGCTCCCTTCGTGCGGGGAGCCAAGAGACCCAGTACTTC. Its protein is CASSLRAGSQETQYF. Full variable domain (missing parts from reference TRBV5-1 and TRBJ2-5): KAGVTQTPRYLIKTRGQQVTLSCSPISGHRSVSWYQQTPGQGLQFLFEYFSETQRNKGNFPGRFSGRQFSNSRSEMNVSTLELGDSALYLCASSLRAGSQETQYFGPGTRLLVL.

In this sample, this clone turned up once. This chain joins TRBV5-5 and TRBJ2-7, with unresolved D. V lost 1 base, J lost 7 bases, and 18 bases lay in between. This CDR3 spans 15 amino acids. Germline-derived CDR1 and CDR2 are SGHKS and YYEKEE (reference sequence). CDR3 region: CASSLFFGSSGEQYF. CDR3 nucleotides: TGTGCCAGCAGCTTGTTTTTCGGTTCCTCTGGGGAGCAGTACTTC.

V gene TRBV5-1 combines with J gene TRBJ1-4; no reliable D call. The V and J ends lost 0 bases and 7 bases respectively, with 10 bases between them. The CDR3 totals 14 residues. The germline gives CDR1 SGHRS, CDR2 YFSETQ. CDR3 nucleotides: TGCGCCAGCAGCTTGGGGCAGGCGGGTGAAAAACTGTTTTTT. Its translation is CASSLGQAGEKLFF.

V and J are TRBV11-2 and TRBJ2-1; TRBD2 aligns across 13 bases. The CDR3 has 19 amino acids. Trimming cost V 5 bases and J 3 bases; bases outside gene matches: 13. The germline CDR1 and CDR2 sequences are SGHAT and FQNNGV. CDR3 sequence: CASSEGRLRTSGGYNEQFF. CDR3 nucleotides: TGTGCCAGCAGCGAAGGTAGGTTAAGGACTAGCGGGGGCTACAATGAGCAGTTCTTC.

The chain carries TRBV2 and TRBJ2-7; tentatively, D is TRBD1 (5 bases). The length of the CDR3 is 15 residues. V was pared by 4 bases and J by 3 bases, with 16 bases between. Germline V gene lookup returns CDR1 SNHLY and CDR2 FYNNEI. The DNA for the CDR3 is TGTGCCAGCAGTGGAACCACAGGTACGCTCTACGAGCAGTACTTC. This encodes CASSGTTGTLYEQYF.

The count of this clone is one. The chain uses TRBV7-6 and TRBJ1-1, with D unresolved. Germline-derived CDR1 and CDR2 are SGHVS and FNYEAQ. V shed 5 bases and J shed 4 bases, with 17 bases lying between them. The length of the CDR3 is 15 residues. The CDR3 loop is CASSPWEGRGTEAFF. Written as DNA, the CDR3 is TGTGCCAGCAGCCCTTGGGAGGGCCGGGGCACTGAAGCTTTCTTT.